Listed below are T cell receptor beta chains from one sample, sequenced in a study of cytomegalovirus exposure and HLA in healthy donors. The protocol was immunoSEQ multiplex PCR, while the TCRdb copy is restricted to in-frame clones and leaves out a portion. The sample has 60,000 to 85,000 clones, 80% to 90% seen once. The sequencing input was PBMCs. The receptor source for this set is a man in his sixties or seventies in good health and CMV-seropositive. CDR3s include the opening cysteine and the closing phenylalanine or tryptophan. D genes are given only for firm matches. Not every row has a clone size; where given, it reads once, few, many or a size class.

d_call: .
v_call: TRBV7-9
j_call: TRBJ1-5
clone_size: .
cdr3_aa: CASSLEAAAHSNQPQHF
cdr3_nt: TGTGCCAGCAGCTTAGAGGCGGCAGCCCATAGCAATCAGCCCCAGCATTTT

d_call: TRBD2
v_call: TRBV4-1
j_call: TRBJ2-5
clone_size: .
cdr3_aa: CASSQGRGGRETQYF
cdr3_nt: TGCGCCAGCAGCCAAGGGCGGGGGGGCCGAGAGACCCAGTACTTC

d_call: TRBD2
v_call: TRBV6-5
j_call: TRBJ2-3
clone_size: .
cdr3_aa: CASGGGSTDTQYF
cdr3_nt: TGTGCCAGCGGGGGGGGAAGCACAGATACGCAGTATTTT

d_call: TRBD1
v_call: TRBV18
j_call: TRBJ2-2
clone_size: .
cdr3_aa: CASLGQGNTGELFF
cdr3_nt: TGTGCCAGCTTGGGACAGGGAAACACCGGGGAGCTGTTTTTT

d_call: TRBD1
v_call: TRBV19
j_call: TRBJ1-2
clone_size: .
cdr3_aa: CASRLQGDYGYTF
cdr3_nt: TGTGCCAGTAGACTGCAGGGGGACTATGGCTACACCTTC

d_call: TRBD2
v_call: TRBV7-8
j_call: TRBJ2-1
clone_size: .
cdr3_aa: CASSLNGGSSVLGEQFF
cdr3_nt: TGTGCCAGCAGCTTAAATGGCGGGAGCTCCGTCTTAGGTGAGCAGTTCTTC

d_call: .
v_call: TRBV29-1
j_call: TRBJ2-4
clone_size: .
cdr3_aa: CSVGRGEDIQYF
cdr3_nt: TGCAGCGTTGGCAGGGGGGAGGACATTCAGTACTTC

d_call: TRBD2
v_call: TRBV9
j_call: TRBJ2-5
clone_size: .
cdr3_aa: CASSLPGLAGKETQYF
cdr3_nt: TGTGCCAGCAGCCTACCTGGACTAGCGGGTAAAGAGACCCAGTACTTC

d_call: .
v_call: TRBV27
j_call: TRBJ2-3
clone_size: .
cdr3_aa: CASSPGGDTQYF
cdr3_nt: TGTGCCAGCAGTCCCGGAGGAGATACGCAGTATTTT

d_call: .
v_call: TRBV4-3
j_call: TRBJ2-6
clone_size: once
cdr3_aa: CASSQDRRGAGANVLTF
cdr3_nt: TGCGCCAGCAGCCAAGATCGCAGGGGCGCTGGGGCCAACGTCCTGACTTTC

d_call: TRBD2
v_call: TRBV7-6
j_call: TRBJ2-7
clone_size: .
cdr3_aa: CASSANTAGDRNEQYF
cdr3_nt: TGTGCCAGCAGCGCCAATACCGCGGGGGATAGAAACGAGCAGTACTTC

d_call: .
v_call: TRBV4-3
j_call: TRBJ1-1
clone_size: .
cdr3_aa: CASSQDRVMNTEAFF
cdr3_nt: TGCGCCAGCAGCCAAGACAGGGTCATGAACACTGAAGCTTTCTTT

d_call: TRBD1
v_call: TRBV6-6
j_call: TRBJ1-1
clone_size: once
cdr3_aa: CASSSRARGLNTEAFF
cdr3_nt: TGTGCCAGCAGTTCCCGCGCCAGGGGGTTGAACACTGAAGCTTTCTTT

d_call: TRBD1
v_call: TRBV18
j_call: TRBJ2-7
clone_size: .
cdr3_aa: CASSPPRQGSYEQYF
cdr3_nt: TGTGCCAGCTCACCACCGAGACAGGGGTCCTACGAGCAGTACTTC

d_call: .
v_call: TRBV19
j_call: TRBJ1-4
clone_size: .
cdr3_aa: CASSTGLPNEKLFF
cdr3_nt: TGTGCCAGTAGCACGGGACTGCCTAATGAAAAACTGTTTTTT

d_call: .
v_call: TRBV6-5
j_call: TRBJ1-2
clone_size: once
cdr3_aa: CASSYDRTNYGYTF
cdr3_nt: TGTGCCAGCAGTTATGACAGAACTAACTATGGCTACACCTTC

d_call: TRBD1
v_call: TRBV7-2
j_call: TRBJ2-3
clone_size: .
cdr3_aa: CASSSGGQGPTSTDTQYF
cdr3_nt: TGTGCCAGCAGCTCGGGGGGACAGGGACCGACAAGCACAGATACGCAGTATTTT

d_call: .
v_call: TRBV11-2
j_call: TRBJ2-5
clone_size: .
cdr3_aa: CASSPLPQETQYF
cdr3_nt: TGTGCCAGCAGCCCCCTCCCTCAAGAGACCCAGTACTTC

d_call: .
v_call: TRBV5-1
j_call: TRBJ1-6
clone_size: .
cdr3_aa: CASSPRDPTPNSPLHF
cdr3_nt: TGCGCCAGCAGCCCGCGGGACCCTACGCCTAATTCACCCCTCCACTTT

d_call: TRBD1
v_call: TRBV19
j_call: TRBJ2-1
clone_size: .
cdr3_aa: CASSLTGPYNEQFF
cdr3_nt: TGTGCCAGTAGCCTGACAGGGCCCTACAATGAGCAGTTCTTC

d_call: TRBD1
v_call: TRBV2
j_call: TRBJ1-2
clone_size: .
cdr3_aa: CASRRTGTNYGYTF
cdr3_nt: TGTGCCAGCAGGCGGACAGGAACTAACTATGGCTACACCTTC

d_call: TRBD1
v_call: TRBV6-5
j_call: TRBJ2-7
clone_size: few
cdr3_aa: CASSYSTGVAYEQYF
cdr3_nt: TGTGCCAGCAGTTACTCGACAGGGGTGGCCTACGAGCAGTACTTC

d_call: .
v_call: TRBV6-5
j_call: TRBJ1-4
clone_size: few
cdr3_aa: CASSYSRGVDEKLFF
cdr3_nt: TGTGCCAGCAGTTACTCACGGGGAGTTGATGAAAAACTGTTTTTT

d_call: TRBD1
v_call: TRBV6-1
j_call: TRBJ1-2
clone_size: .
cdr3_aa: CASSEPGTDFYGYTF
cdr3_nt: TGTGCCAGCAGTGAACCTGGGACAGATTTTTATGGCTACACCTTC

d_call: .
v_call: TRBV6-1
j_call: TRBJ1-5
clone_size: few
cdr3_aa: CASSFTGNQPQHF
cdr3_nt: TGTGCCAGCAGTTTTACGGGCAATCAGCCCCAGCATTTT

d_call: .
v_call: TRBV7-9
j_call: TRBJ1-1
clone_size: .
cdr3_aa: CASSQQMNTEAFF
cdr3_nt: TGTGCCAGCAGCCAACAGATGAACACTGAAGCTTTCTTT

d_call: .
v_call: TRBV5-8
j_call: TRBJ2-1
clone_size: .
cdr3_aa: CASSPRAFSYNEQFF
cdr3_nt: TGTGCCAGCAGCCCCCGAGCGTTTTCCTACAATGAGCAGTTCTTC

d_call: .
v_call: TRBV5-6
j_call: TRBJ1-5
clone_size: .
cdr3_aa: CASSVRSGNQPQHF
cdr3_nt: TGTGCCAGCAGTGTTCGTAGTGGCAATCAGCCCCAGCATTTT

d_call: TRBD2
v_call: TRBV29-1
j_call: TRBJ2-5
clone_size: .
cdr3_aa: CSVGLAGGSQETQYF
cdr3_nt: TGCAGCGTTGGACTAGCGGGGGGGAGCCAAGAGACCCAGTACTTC

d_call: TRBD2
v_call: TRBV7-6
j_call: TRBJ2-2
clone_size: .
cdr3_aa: CASSGLAGPNTGELFF
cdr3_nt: TGTGCCAGCAGCGGACTAGCGGGGCCTAACACCGGGGAGCTGTTTTTT

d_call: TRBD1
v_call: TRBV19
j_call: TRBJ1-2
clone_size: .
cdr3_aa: CASSPLQGNYGYTF
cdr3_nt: TGTGCCAGTAGTCCCTTACAGGGGAACTATGGCTACACCTTC

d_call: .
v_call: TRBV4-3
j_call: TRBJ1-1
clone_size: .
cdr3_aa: CASSQGRGTEAFF
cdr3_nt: TGCGCCAGCAGCCAAGGTAGGGGTACTGAAGCTTTCTTT

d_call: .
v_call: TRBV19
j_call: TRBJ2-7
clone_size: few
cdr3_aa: CASSSLSPYEQYF
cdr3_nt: TGTGCCAGTAGTTCCCTGAGTCCCTACGAGCAGTACTTC

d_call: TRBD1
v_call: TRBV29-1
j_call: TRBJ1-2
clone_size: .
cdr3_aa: CSVAGQGGLGYGYTF
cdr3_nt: TGCAGCGTTGCCGGACAGGGTGGTCTCGGATATGGCTACACCTTC

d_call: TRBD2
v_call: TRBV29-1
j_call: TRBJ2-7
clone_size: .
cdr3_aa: CSATGIMTSGSSAYEQYF
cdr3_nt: TGCAGCGCGACGGGAATAATGACTAGCGGATCGAGTGCCTACGAGCAGTACTTC

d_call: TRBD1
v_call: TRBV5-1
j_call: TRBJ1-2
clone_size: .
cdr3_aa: CASSRQGDDYGYTF
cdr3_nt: TGCGCCAGCAGCCGACAGGGTGATGACTATGGCTACACCTTC

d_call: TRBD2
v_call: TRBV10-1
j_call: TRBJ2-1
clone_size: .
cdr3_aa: CASSVGREGDEQFF
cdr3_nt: TGCGCCAGCAGTGTTGGGCGGGAGGGCGATGAGCAGTTCTTC

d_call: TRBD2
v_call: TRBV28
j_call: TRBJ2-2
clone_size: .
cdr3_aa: CASSSQLAGRNTGELFF
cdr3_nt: TGTGCCAGCAGTTCGCAACTAGCGGGAAGGAACACCGGGGAGCTGTTTTTT

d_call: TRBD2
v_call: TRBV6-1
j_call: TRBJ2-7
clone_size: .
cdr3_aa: CASSELGGRGSGEQYF
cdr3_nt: TGTGCCAGCAGTGAATTAGGCGGGAGGGGGTCGGGGGAGCAGTACTTC

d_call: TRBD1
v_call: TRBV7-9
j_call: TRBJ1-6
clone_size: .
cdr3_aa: CASSLSLGTAAALHF
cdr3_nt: TGTGCCAGCAGCTTGAGTTTAGGGACAGCCGCGGCCCTCCACTTT

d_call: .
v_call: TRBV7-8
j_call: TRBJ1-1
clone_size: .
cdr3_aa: CASSSPVGGETEAFF
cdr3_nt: TGTGCCAGCAGCTCCCCGGTGGGGGGAGAAACTGAAGCTTTCTTT

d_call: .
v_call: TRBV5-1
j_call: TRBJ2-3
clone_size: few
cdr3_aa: CASSFTSPDTQYF
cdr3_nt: TGCGCCAGCAGCTTCACGAGCCCAGATACGCAGTATTTT

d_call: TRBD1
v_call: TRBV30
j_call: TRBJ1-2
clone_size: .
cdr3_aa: CAWRVTGGGGYTF
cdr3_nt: TGTGCCTGGAGGGTGACAGGGGGAGGTGGCTACACCTTC

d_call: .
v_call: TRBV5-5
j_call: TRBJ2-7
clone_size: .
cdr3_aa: CASSPIPPQGPYEQYF
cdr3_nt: TGTGCCAGCAGCCCGATCCCCCCACAGGGTCCCTACGAGCAGTACTTC

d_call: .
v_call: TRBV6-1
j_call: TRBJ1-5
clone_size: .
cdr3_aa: CASSEVGGGNQPQHF
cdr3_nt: TGTGCCAGCAGTGAAGTAGGGGGTGGCAATCAGCCCCAGCATTTT

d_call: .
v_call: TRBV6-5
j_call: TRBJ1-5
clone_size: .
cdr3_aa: CASSHPGQPQHF
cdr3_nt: TGTGCCAGCAGTCACCCGGGACAGCCCCAGCATTTT

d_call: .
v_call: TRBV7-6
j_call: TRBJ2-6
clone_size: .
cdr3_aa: CASSPRQAGANVLTF
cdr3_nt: TGTGCCAGCAGCCCGAGACAGGCTGGGGCCAACGTCCTGACTTTC

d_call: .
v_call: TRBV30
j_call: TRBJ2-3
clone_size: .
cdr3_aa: CAWSVSHSATDTQYF
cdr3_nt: TGTGCCTGGAGTGTTAGTCATTCTGCAACAGATACGCAGTATTTT

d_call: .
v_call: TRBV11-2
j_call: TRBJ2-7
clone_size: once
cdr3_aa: CASSLDSIYEQYF
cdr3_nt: TGTGCCAGCAGCTTAGATAGTATTTACGAGCAGTACTTC

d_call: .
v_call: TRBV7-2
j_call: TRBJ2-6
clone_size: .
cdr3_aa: CASRQQGSSGANVLTF
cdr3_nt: TGTGCCAGCAGACAACAGGGAAGCTCTGGGGCCAACGTCCTGACTTTC

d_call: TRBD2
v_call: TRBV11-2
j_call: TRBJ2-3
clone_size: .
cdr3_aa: CASSSQGLATTDTQYF
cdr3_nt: TGTGCCAGCAGCTCTCAAGGACTAGCTACCACAGATACGCAGTATTTT

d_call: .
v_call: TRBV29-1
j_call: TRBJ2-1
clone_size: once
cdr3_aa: CSVQKGKQFF
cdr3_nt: TGCAGCGTCCAAAAGGGGAAGCAGTTCTTC

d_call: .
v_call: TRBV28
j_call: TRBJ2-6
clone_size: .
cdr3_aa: CASRDSLSGANVLTF
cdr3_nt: TGTGCCAGCAGAGATAGCCTCTCTGGGGCCAACGTCCTGACTTTC

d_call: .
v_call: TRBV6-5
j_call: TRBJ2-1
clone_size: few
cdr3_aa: CASSSDWNYNEQFF
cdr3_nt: TGTGCCAGCAGTTCCGACTGGAACTACAATGAGCAGTTCTTC

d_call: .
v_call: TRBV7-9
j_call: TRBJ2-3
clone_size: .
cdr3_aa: CASSPEIRPDTQYF
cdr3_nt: TGTGCCAGCAGCCCGGAGATCCGACCAGATACGCAGTATTTT

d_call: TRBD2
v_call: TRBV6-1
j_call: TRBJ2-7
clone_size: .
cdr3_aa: CASTLLLAGDEQYF
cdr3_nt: TGTGCCAGCACCCTTTTACTAGCGGGAGACGAGCAGTACTTC

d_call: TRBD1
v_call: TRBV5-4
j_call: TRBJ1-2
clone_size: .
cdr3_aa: CASSLDRGYAYGYTF
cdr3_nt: TGTGCCAGCAGCTTGGACAGGGGCTATGCATATGGCTACACCTTC

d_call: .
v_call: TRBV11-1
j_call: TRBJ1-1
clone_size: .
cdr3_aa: CASSLAWNTEAFF
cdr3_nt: TGTGCCAGCAGCTTGGCTTGGAACACTGAAGCTTTCTTT

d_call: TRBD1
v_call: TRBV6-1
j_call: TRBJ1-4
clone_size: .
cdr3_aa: CASSVTGANEKLFF
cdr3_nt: TGTGCCAGCAGTGTGACAGGGGCGAATGAAAAACTGTTTTTT